The 13 T cell receptor beta chains in this list originate from one sample, sequenced in a study of blood T cells in healthy people across ages. The use of a sample-barcoded 5' primer and a J-beta primer mix characterized a second PCR of about 6 to 11 cycles. TCRdb re-analysed the 5' RACE reads in MiXCR, keeping a single row per CDR3 protein. The data show about 1 million distinct CDR3 sequences, 40% to 50% seen once. The sample taken for sequencing was blood. All receptors come from a woman aged 60-75 years in good health.

Worth noting for this clonotype: Relative to the germline gene, one junction end is altered; a read error may explain this. The V call is TRBV5-1, the J call TRBJ2-3; the D is unclear. The CDR3 totals 14 residues. CDR1 and CDR2 from the germline V gene are SGHRS and YFSETQ. The DNA of the CDR3 is TGCGCCAGTAGCTTGTCCAGCGTCGGGGATACGCAGTATTTT. This gives the protein CASSLSSVGDTQYF. The full variable domain, with the rest looked up from reference TRBV5-1 and TRBJ2-3, is KAGVTQTPRYLIKTRGQQVTLSCSPISGHRSVSWYQQTPGQGLQFLFEYFSETQRNKGNFPGRFSGRQFSNSRSEMNVSTLELGDSALYLCASSLSSVGDTQYFGPGTRLTVL.

The chain links TRBV15 to TRBJ2-1, with 8 positions matching TRBD2. V was pared by 0 bases and J by 0 bases, with 10 bases of the junction left unmatched. The CDR3 extends over 19 amino acids. The germline V gene encodes CDR1 LNHNV and CDR2 YYDKDF (reference sequence). CDR3: CATSRDKGAGGGSYNEQFF. CDR3 in DNA: TGTGCCACCAGCAGAGATAAAGGGGCGGGAGGAGGCTCCTACAATGAGCAGTTCTTC.

This clonotype showed up many times. The CDR3 DNA follows: TGCAGCGTTGAAATGGTGGGATCAGATACTTCGTCCTACGAGCAGTACTTC. Its translation: CSVEMVGSDTSSYEQYF. The rearrangement links TRBV29-1 to TRBJ2-7; the D is unclear. Germline V gene data show CDR1 as SQVTM and CDR2 as ANQGSEA. V lost 2 bases and J 1 base, leaving 21 bases between the germline ends. CDR3 length: 17 residues.

This clonotype appeared many times. Here the CDR3 reads CASSLNAGASGYTF. In DNA form, the CDR3 reads TGTGCCAGCAGTTTAAATGCGGGGGCTTCTGGCTACACCTTC. The gene calls are TRBV28 and TRBJ1-2; D is perhaps TRBD1 (6 bases). Germline CDR1 MDHEN, CDR2 SYDVKM. The CDR3 has 14 residues. Trimming removed 2 bases at V and 7 bases at J, with 14 bases between.

The J gene is TRBJ2-7, the V gene TRBV30, with D tentatively TRBD1 (5 bases). Per the germline V gene, CDR1 is GTSNPN and CDR2 is SVGIG (reference sequence). The CDR3 runs to 15 residues. With 0 bases removed from V and 1 base from J, the gap between germline ends came to 13 bases. The DNA of the CDR3 is TGTGCCTGGAGTGTATCAAGGGGTCCTTCCTACGAGCAGTACTTC. This gives the protein CAWSVSRGPSYEQYF.

The CDR3 DNA is TGCAATGCCGATGCTAAGCGGGACGGCACAGATACGCAGTATTTT. Its protein product is CNADAKRDGTDTQYF. The chain links TRBV20-1 to TRBJ2-3, with 7 bases aligning to TRBD2. CDR1 and CDR2 (germline): DFQATT, SNEGSKA (reference sequence). The CDR3 loop spans 15 amino acids.

This clonotype was counted a few times. The V and J genes are TRBV3-1 and TRBJ2-1; no clear D gene. Germline loops: CDR1 LGHDT, CDR2 YNNKEL (reference sequence). This CDR3 is 13 amino acids long. V lost 0 bases, J lost 10 bases, and 10 bases lay in between. Here the CDR3 DNA reads TGTGCCAGCAGCCAAGAATTCGTTGGGGAGCAGTTCTTC. Amino acids: CASSQEFVGEQFF.

This chain connects TRBV25-1 to TRBJ2-7, with TRBD1 matching 12 bases. CDR3 length: 14 amino acids. Germline V gene data show CDR1 as MGHDK and CDR2 as SYGVNS. Trimming removed 4 bases from V and 12 bases from J; junction bases left unmatched: 10. The CDR3 DNA follows: TGTGCCAGCAGTGGATACCAGGGACAGGGGGCGCGGTACTTC. Translated, it gives CASSGYQGQGARYF.

With respect to this clonotype: The junction shows a germline mismatch at one end, possibly a read error. CDR3 loop: CASSLSSGLGSSIDTQYF. In DNA, the CDR3 is TGTGCCAGCAGTTTATCGTCGGGACTAGGTTCTAGCATAGATACGCAGTATTTT. The chain has TRBV28 and TRBJ2-3; 8 bases agree with TRBD2. The CDR3 runs to 18 residues. CDR1 and CDR2 (germline): MDHEN, SYDVKM.

J is TRBJ2-1 and V is TRBV7-2; 14 nucleotides agree with TRBD2. The junction had 5 bases not matched to a gene; V was cut back by 6 bases and J by 4 bases. The CDR3 spans 16 residues. Looked up from germline, CDR1 is SGHTA and CDR2 is FQGNSA. CDR3 bases: TGTGCCAGCAGGAAGACTAGCGGGGGGGTATACAATGAGCAGTTCTTC. This sequence encodes CASRKTSGGVYNEQFF.

Concerning this clonotype itself: An end of the junction does not agree with germline; a read error may underlie this. CDR3 sequence: CANSKGQGPQEQYF. CDR3 bases: TGCGCCAACAGCAAAGGACAGGGGCCTCAGGAGCAGTACTTC. The V and J genes are TRBV5-1 and TRBJ2-5; the match to TRBD1 covers 9 bases. The CDR3 spans 14 residues. Looked up from germline, CDR1 is SGHRS and CDR2 is YFSETQ. Complete variable domain (other parts from reference TRBV5-1 and TRBJ2-5): KAGVTQTPRYLIKTRGQQVTLSCSPISGHRSVSWYQQTPGQGLQFLFEYFSETQRNKGNFPGRFSGRQFSNSRSEMNVSTLELGDSALYLCANSKGQGPQEQYFGPGTRLLVL.

The sample holds many counts of this clonotype. The rearrangement uses TRBV10-3 and TRBJ2-7; D not certain. Trimming pared 10 bases from V and 7 bases from J, leaving 14 bases between. The CDR3 totals 11 residues. Germline loops: CDR1 ENHRY, CDR2 SYGVKD. CDR3 DNA: TGTGCCACAAGAGACCCAGGAGAGCAGTACTTC. This gives the protein CATRDPGEQYF.

This chain joins TRBV20-1 and TRBJ2-1; 8 bases match TRBD1. The J call may be faulty, since TRBJ2-7 better matches the DNA end. Germline V gives CDR1 DFQATT, CDR2 SNEGSKA (reference sequence). The CDR3 spans 17 residues. This CDR3 is CSARDLRGQATYNEQYF. The DNA of the CDR3 is TGCAGTGCTAGAGATTTGCGGGGACAGGCCACCTACAATGAGCAGTACTTC.